The 32 T cell receptor beta chains in this list originate from one sample, sequenced in a study of cytomegalovirus exposure and HLA in healthy donors. PCR employed 60 Vbeta and 13 Jbeta primers. TCRdb keeps only in-frame clones here, not all; method: immunoSEQ multiplex PCR. The sample lists roughly 130,000 clones, roughly 84% occurring once. What was sequenced was PBMCs. These receptors all stem from a girl aged 2-10 years in good health and CMV-seronegative.

The chain uses TRBV4-1 and TRBJ1-2; 7 bases are a match to TRBD1. Germline CDR1 reads MGHRA; CDR2 reads YSYEKL. CDR3 length: 15 residues. V shed 2 bases and J 2 bases; nucleotides not matched to a gene: 5. The CDR3 nucleotides are TGCGCCAGCAGCCAACTTGGGACAGAGAACTATGGCTACACCTTC. Its translation: CASSQLGTENYGYTF.

The CDR3 spells CATNPGAAGSYNEQFF. The CDR3 DNA reads TGTGCCACCAACCCTGGGGCGGCAGGATCCTACAATGAGCAGTTCTTC. The chain combines TRBV15 with TRBJ2-1; perhaps TRBD1 as D (5 bases). This CDR3 is built from 16 residues. V was pared by 7 bases and J by 1 base, with 17 bases between. Germline values: CDR1 LNHNV, CDR2 YYDKDF (reference sequence). Full variable domain (remainder filled in from reference TRBV15 and TRBJ2-1): DAMVIQNPRYQVTQFGKPVTLSCSQTLNHNVMYWYQQKSSQAPKLLFHYYDKDFNNEADTPDNFQSRRPNTSFCFLDIRSPGLGDTAMYLCATNPGAAGSYNEQFFGPGTRLTVL.

Here the CDR3 DNA reads TGTGCCAGCAGCTTAGTTGGGCACGAGCAGTACTTC. Amino acid sequence: CASSLVGHEQYF. The J gene is TRBJ2-7, the V gene TRBV7-9; D not resolved. The CDR3 contains 12 residues. Germline V gene lookup returns CDR1 SEHNR and CDR2 FQNEAQ (reference sequence). Trimming removed 1 base at V and 5 bases at J, with 6 bases between.

This rearrangement joins TRBV7-2 to TRBJ2-7; D remains unclear. The length of the CDR3 is 13 residues. V was clipped by 4 bases and J by 4 bases, with 11 bases between them. Germline V gene lookup returns CDR1 SGHTA and CDR2 FQGNSA. The CDR3 nucleotides are TGTGCCAGCAGCTCCTATGGTCCTTACGAGCAGTACTTC. This translates into CASSSYGPYEQYF.

The CDR3 sequence: CASSLAPQRGRETQYF. For the CDR3, the DNA is TGTGCCAGCAGCTTAGCCCCACAAAGGGGTCGCGAGACCCAGTACTTC. V gene TRBV7-8 combines with J gene TRBJ2-5; D perhaps matches TRBD1 (5 bases). Trimming cost V 0 bases and J 5 bases, with 16 bases left between them. Germline V lookup: CDR1 SGHVS, CDR2 FQNEAQ. The CDR3 runs 16 residues. The full variable domain, in which reference TRBV7-8 and TRBJ2-5 provide the parts outside the CDR3, is GAGVSQSPRYKVAKRGQDVALRCDPISGHVSLFWYQQALGQGPEFLTYFQNEAQLDKSGLPSDRFFAERPEGSVSTLKIQRTQQEDSAVYLCASSLAPQRGRETQYFGPGTRLLVL.

The genes are TRBV15 and TRBJ1-1; 7 bases match TRBD1. The CDR3 covers 15 residues. After removal of 4 bases from V and 0 bases from J, the junction contained 5 bases not matched to a gene. The germline V gene has CDR1 LNHNV and CDR2 YYDKDF (reference sequence). CDR3 in amino acids: CATSIDRAMNTEAFF. The CDR3 region has the DNA TGTGCCACCAGCATCGACAGGGCAATGAACACTGAAGCTTTCTTT. Full variable domain (outside the CDR3, taken from reference TRBV15 and TRBJ1-1): DAMVIQNPRYQVTQFGKPVTLSCSQTLNHNVMYWYQQKSSQAPKLLFHYYDKDFNNEADTPDNFQSRRPNTSFCFLDIRSPGLGDTAMYLCATSIDRAMNTEAFFGQGTRLTVV.

The rearrangement uses TRBV10-2 and TRBJ2-1; TRBD2 aligns across 7 bases. The V and J ends lost 7 bases and 4 bases, in that order; junction bases with no gene match: 13. The germline V gene has CDR1 WSHSY and CDR2 SAAADI. There are 16 residues in the CDR3. CDR3 loop: CASIPTGGSGYNEQFF. In nucleotides, the CDR3 is TGCGCCAGCATACCGACTGGCGGGAGTGGGTACAATGAGCAGTTCTTC.

This clone was counted once. The rearrangement links TRBV7-9 to TRBJ2-5; TRBD1 might be the D (6 bases). Germline V gene data show CDR1 as SEHNR and CDR2 as FQNEAQ (reference sequence). The CDR3 is 16 amino acids. V gave up 5 bases and J gave up 5 bases, with 21 bases separating them. This CDR3 is CASSPRGAARGETQYF. CDR3 nucleotides: TGTGCCAGCAGCCCTAGGGGAGCGGCAAGGGGGGAGACCCAGTACTTC.

V gene TRBV6-5 combines with J gene TRBJ2-5; tentative D call: TRBD2 (7 bases). V was shortened by 4 bases and J by 2 bases, with 14 bases between the two germline ends. CDR3 size: 15 residues. Germline assignment: CDR1 MNHEY and CDR2 SVGAGI. The CDR3 here is CASSSTGRAQETQYF. The CDR3 DNA reads TGTGCCAGCAGTTCTACAGGGAGGGCACAAGAGACCCAGTACTTC.

The chain couples TRBV7-6 to TRBJ1-1, with no clear D. V was trimmed by 5 bases and J by 5 bases, leaving 21 bases between them. Germline V gene lookup returns CDR1 SGHVS and CDR2 FNYEAQ. The CDR3 totals 16 residues. The CDR3, as DNA: TGTGCCAGCAGCAACGGACTATGGGGAGTTAGGACTGAAGCTTTCTTT. Protein: CASSNGLWGVRTEAFF.

DNA of the CDR3: TGTGCCAGCAGGAGGACAGGGGCTGGCGAGCAGTACTTC. Its protein product is CASRRTGAGEQYF. This chain joins TRBV5-4 and TRBJ2-7, with 9 bases matching TRBD1. The CDR3 length is 13 residues. V lost 5 bases and J lost 6; bases outside the gene matches: 6. The germline V gene has CDR1 SGHNT and CDR2 YYREEE (reference sequence).

The V gene is TRBV5-1, the J gene TRBJ2-5, with 10 bases aligning to TRBD1. The ends lost 5 bases at V and 3 bases at J; junction bases unmatched: 1. Germline lookup yields CDR1 SGHRS and CDR2 YFSETQ. The CDR3 runs 13 residues. The CDR3 spells CASRGTGEETQYF. In nucleotides, the CDR3 is TGCGCCAGCAGGGGGACAGGGGAAGAGACCCAGTACTTC.

The chain has TRBV6-1 and TRBJ2-7, with TRBD1 identical over 10 bases. The germline gives CDR1 MNHNS, CDR2 SASEGT. After removal of 5 bases from V and 4 bases from J, the junction contained 8 bases not matched to a gene. CDR3 length equals 15 residues. This CDR3 reads CASSPRDRGGYEQYF. The CDR3 region has the DNA TGTGCCAGCAGTCCCCGGGACAGGGGTGGGTACGAGCAGTACTTC.

The chain carries TRBV5-1 and TRBJ1-2; 8 bases line up with TRBD1. The CDR3 covers 13 residues. Germline assignment: CDR1 SGHRS and CDR2 YFSETQ. The V segment lost 0 bases and the J segment 11 bases; nucleotides outside the gene matches: 6. CDR3 sequence (DNA): TGCGCCAGCAGCTTGGGACAGGGGATAGGGTACACCTTC. Amino acids: CASSLGQGIGYTF.

This sequence joins TRBV12-5 and TRBJ1-5; TRBD1 matches at 7 bases. The CDR3 sequence is 16 residues long. Germline-derived CDR1 and CDR2 are LGHNT and FRNRAP. J lost 7 bases, V lost 7 bases, and 16 bases had no gene match. The CDR3 nucleotides are TGTGCTAGTGCCGAATCGGGACAGATCTTCGGGCAGCCCCAGCATTTT. It specifies CASAESGQIFGQPQHF.

In this sample, this clone turned up a few times. The chain carries TRBV4-1 and TRBJ2-1, with no clear D. Germline V gene sequence: CDR1 MGHRA, CDR2 YSYEKL. V gave up 0 bases and J gave up 6 bases, with 6 bases separating them. The CDR3 covers 13 residues. The CDR3 coding sequence is TGCGCCAGCAGCCAAGAATCCCGCAATGAGCAGTTCTTC. Protein: CASSQESRNEQFF.

Here the CDR3 DNA reads TGTGCCAGCACCTCCGGGACAGCCGGTACGCAGTATTTT. Translating gives CASTSGTAGTQYF. The chain carries TRBV2 and TRBJ2-3; 7 positions agree with TRBD1. V lost 7 bases and J lost 8; bases outside the gene matches: 9. The CDR3 is 13 residues long. The germline CDR1 and CDR2 sequences are SNHLY and FYNNEI.

This clone has a handful of counts. This chain connects TRBV19 to TRBJ2-3, with a tentative D call TRBD2 (6 bases). Germline V gives CDR1 LNHDA, CDR2 SQIVND (reference sequence). The V end was cut by 4 bases, the J end by 1 base, with 18 bases between. The CDR3 has 17 amino acids. For the CDR3, the DNA is TGTGCCAGTAGTACCAACACGTTGCGGGATGGCACAGATACGCAGTATTTT. This gives the protein CASSTNTLRDGTDTQYF.

The V gene is TRBV19, the J gene TRBJ2-7; 7 bases agree with TRBD2. CDR1 LNHDA and CDR2 SQIVND come from the germline V gene (reference sequence). The CDR3 is 14 amino acids. V dropped 4 bases and J dropped 0; count of bases not matched to a gene: 3. The CDR3 sequence is CASSTGRSSYEQYF. In DNA form, the CDR3 reads TGTGCCAGTAGTACCGGGAGGAGCTCCTACGAGCAGTACTTC.

V gene TRBV4-1 combines with J gene TRBJ1-2; TRBD1 agrees at 11 bases. The trim removed 4 bases at V and 8 bases at J, leaving 9 bases unmatched. CDR3 size: 15 residues. Germline V CDR1 and CDR2: MGHRA, YSYEKL. CDR3: CASSRPGQGDGGYTF. Here the CDR3 DNA reads TGCGCCAGCAGCCGGCCGGGACAGGGGGACGGCGGCTACACCTTC.

The count of this clone is one. The chain joins TRBV14 to TRBJ2-1; 13 bases map to TRBD2. The V gene's germline CDR1 is SGHDN and CDR2 FVKESK. The CDR3 runs to 16 residues. The V and J ends lost 0 bases and 7 bases, in that order; junction bases with no gene match: 3. CDR3 coding DNA: TGTGCCAGCAGCCAAGAAGGGGGACTAGCGGGAAATGAGCAGTTCTTC. This sequence encodes CASSQEGGLAGNEQFF.

V is TRBV6-1 and J is TRBJ2-5, with 8 positions matching TRBD1. Trimming removed 8 bases from V and 1 base from J; junction bases left unmatched: 6. CDR3 length: 14 residues. CDR1 and CDR2 from the germline V gene are MNHNS and SASEGT. In DNA form, the CDR3 reads TGTGCCAGCGGGGACAGGACCTCCCAAGAGACCCAGTACTTC. Its translation is CASGDRTSQETQYF.

This chain joins TRBV25-1 and TRBJ1-1; TRBD1 aligns across 10 bases. Germline lookup yields CDR1 MGHDK and CDR2 SYGVNS. This CDR3 is built from 15 residues. V trimming: 6 bases; J trimming: 1 base; junction bases outside the gene matches: 5. CDR3 in amino acids: CASRTGGPKNTEAFF. For the CDR3, the DNA is TGTGCCAGCAGGACAGGGGGCCCCAAGAACACTGAAGCTTTCTTT.

V is TRBV28 and J is TRBJ2-3, with TRBD1 matching over 7 bases. V was pared by 6 bases and J by 2 bases, with 8 bases of the junction left unmatched. This CDR3 contains 15 residues. The germline CDR1 and CDR2 sequences are MDHEN and SYDVKM. The CDR3, as DNA: TGTGCCAGCAGCCGTGGGGACAGCACCACAGATACGCAGTATTTT. This codes for CASSRGDSTTDTQYF. Filled out from reference TRBV28 and TRBJ2-3, the complete variable domain reads DVKVTQSSRYLVKRTGEKVFLECVQDMDHENMFWYRQDPGLGLRLIYFSYDVKMKEKGDIPEGYSVSREKKERFSLILESASTNQTSMYLCASSRGDSTTDTQYFGPGTRLTVL.

The chain uses TRBV9 and TRBJ2-2; 9 bases agree with TRBD1. Germline V gene lookup returns CDR1 SGDLS and CDR2 YYNGEE. V lost 3 bases and J lost 8; bases outside the gene matches: 8. The CDR3 sequence is 15 residues long. The CDR3 DNA sequence: TGTGCCAGCAGCGAGCGGACAGGGGTTAGGGGGGAGCTGTTTTTT. Its protein product is CASSERTGVRGELFF.

This clone came up once. The chain recombines TRBV4-2 with TRBJ2-7, with 10 bases matching TRBD1. The V gene's germline CDR1 is LGHNA and CDR2 YNFKEQ. The CDR3 has 14 amino acids. Unmatched junction bases numbered 4, after V lost 6 bases and J lost 2 bases. The CDR3 is CASRRDRGPYEQYF. The CDR3 coding sequence is TGTGCCAGCAGACGGGACAGGGGCCCCTACGAGCAGTACTTC.

The V gene is TRBV7-6, the J gene TRBJ1-1; possibly TRBD1 for D (6 bases). Germline V CDR1 and CDR2: SGHVS, FNYEAQ. V lost 5 bases to trimming and J lost 7 bases, with 23 bases between them. This CDR3 spans 16 amino acids. The CDR3 DNA follows: TGTGCCAGCAGCCGAAAACCTGGACAGTACGACCATGAAGCTTTCTTT. Residues: CASSRKPGQYDHEAFF. The whole variable domain, remainder taken from reference TRBV7-6 and TRBJ1-1, is GAGVSQSPRYKVTKRGQDVALRCDPISGHVSLYWYRQALGQGPEFLTYFNYEAQQDKSGLPNDRFSAERPEGSISTLTIQRTEQRDSAMYRCASSRKPGQYDHEAFFGQGTRLTVV.

The chain couples TRBV27 to TRBJ2-7; perhaps TRBD1 as D (6 bases). The V gene lost 6 bases and the J gene lost 3 bases, with 27 bases spanning the gap. This CDR3 has 18 amino acids. Looked up from germline, CDR1 is MNHEY and CDR2 is SMNVEV (reference sequence). The CDR3: CASSTTYPGVLSNYEQYF. CDR3 in DNA: TGTGCCAGCAGCACAACCTATCCAGGGGTCCTATCTAACTACGAGCAGTACTTC.

The chain links TRBV5-6 to TRBJ1-1; 7 bases fit TRBD1. Trimming at V came to 4 bases and at J to 3 bases, leaving 6 bases not matched to a gene. The CDR3 consists of 14 residues. CDR1 is SGHDT, CDR2 YYEEEE, per germline. The CDR3 region has the DNA TGTGCCAGCAGCCCGACAGGGCGAGACACTGAAGCTTTCTTT. It is translated as CASSPTGRDTEAFF.

A single count supports this clone. This chain links TRBV18 with TRBJ1-5; 7 bases match TRBD1. The V and J ends lost 6 bases and 7 bases, in that order; junction bases with no gene match: 6. The germline CDR1 and CDR2 sequences are KGHSH and LQKENI. The CDR3 covers 13 residues. The CDR3 protein is CASSPDRAQPQHF. DNA of the CDR3: TGTGCCAGCTCCCCTGACAGGGCGCAGCCCCAGCATTTT. The whole variable domain, remainder taken from reference TRBV18 and TRBJ1-5, is NAGVMQNPRHLVRRRGQEARLRCSPMKGHSHVYWYRQLPEEGLKFMVYLQKENIIDESGMPKERFSAEFPKEGPSILRIQQVVRGDSAAYFCASSPDRAQPQHFGDGTRLSIL.

The gene calls are TRBV19 and TRBJ2-7, with 11 bases fitting TRBD1. The junction had 7 bases not matched to a gene; V was cut back by 5 bases and J by 4 bases. CDR3 length: 15 residues. CDR1 is LNHDA, CDR2 SQIVND, per germline (reference sequence). The CDR3 region is CASSPGTGGGYEQYF. The DNA for the CDR3 is TGTGCCAGTAGTCCCGGGACAGGGGGAGGATACGAGCAGTACTTC. The variable domain in full, completed from reference TRBV19 and TRBJ2-7, reads DGGITQSPKYLFRKEGQNVTLSCEQNLNHDAMYWYRQDPGQGLRLIYYSQIVNDFQKGDIAEGYSVSREKKESFPLTVTSAQKNPTAFYLCASSPGTGGGYEQYFGPGTRLTVT.

This chain's CDR3 is CASSLGTGWYTF. The CDR3 nucleotides are TGTGCCAGCAGCTTAGGAACAGGGTGGTACACCTTC. The chain couples TRBV7-2 to TRBJ1-2; possible D gene TRBD1, 6 bases. Trimming removed 1 base from V and 11 bases from J, with 11 bases in between. The CDR3 contains 12 residues. Germline loops: CDR1 SGHTA, CDR2 FQGNSA.